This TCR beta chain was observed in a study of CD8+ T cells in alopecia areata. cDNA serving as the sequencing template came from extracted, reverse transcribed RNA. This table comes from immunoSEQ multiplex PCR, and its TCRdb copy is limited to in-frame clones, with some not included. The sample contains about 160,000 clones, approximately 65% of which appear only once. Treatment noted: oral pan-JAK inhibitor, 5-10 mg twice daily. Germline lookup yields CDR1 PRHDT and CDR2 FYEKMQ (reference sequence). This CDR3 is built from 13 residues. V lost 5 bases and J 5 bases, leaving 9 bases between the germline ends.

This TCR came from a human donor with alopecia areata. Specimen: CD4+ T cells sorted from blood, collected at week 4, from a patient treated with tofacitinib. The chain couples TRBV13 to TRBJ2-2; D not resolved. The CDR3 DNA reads TGTGCCAGCAGCCCATTCAAAACCGGGGAGCTGTTTTTT. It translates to CASSPFKTGELFF.